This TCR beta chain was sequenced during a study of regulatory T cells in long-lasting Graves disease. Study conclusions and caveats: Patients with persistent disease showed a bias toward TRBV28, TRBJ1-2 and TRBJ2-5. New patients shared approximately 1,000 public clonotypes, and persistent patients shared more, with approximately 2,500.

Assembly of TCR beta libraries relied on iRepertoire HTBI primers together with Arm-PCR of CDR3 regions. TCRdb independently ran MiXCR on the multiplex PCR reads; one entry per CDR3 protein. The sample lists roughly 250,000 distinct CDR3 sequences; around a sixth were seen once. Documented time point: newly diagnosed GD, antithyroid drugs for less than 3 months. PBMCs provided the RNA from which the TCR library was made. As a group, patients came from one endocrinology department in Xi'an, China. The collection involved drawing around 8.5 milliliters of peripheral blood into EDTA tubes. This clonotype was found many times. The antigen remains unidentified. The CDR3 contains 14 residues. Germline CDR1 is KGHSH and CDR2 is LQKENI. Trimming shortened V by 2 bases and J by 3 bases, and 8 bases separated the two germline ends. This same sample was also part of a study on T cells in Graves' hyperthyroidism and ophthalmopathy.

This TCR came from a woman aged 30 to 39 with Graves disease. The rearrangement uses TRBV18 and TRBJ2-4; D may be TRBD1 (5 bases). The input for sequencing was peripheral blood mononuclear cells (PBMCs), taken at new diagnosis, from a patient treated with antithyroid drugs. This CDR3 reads CASSPGHFKNIQYF. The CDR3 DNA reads TGTGCCAGCTCACCAGGACATTTCAAAAACATTCAGTACTTC.